Listed below are T cell receptor beta chains from one sample, sequenced in a study of blood T cell repertoires in COVID-19. Clones were sequenced by immunoSEQ multiplex PCR, and TCRdb holds only the in-frame ones, with some missing. The sample holds roughly 36,000 clones; 85% to 90% are singletons and the top ten take about a tenth. The sample was peripheral blood. Receptors originate from an older man with active COVID-19. The CDR3 runs from the conserved cysteine through the conserved F or W. A D gene is named only where the DNA matches it firmly. For some rows the clone size is stated as once, few or many, or as a class when expanded; others skip it.

v_gene	abundance	d_gene	j_gene	CDR3aa	CDR3nt
TRBV19	NA	TRBD2	TRBJ2-1	CASSTSGQTYNEQFF	TGTGCCAGTTCGACTAGCGGGCAGACCTACAATGAGCAGTTCTTC
TRBV30	NA	NA	TRBJ2-7	CAWSVDSRYEQYF	TGTGCCTGGAGTGTAGACAGTAGGTACGAGCAGTACTTC
TRBV5-1	NA	TRBD2	TRBJ2-1	CASSLTAGESYNEQFF	TGCGCCAGCAGCTTGACGGCGGGAGAGTCCTACAATGAGCAGTTCTTC
TRBV7-2	NA	NA	TRBJ1-1	CASSPDRFLTFF	TGTGCCAGCAGCCCAGACAGGTTCTTGACTTTCTTT
TRBV7-9	NA	NA	TRBJ2-3	CASSLLALTDTQYF	TGTGCCAGCAGTCTACTAGCCCTCACAGATACGCAGTATTTT
TRBV6-5	NA	NA	TRBJ2-7	CASSGEPYEQYF	TGTGCCAGCAGCGGGGAACCCTACGAGCAGTACTTC
TRBV11-2	once	NA	TRBJ1-3	CASSLAWQNTIYF	TGTGCCAGCAGCTTAGCGTGGCAGAACACCATATATTTT
TRBV6-2/TRBV6-3	NA	NA	TRBJ2-7	CASSPDGISYEQYF	TGTGCCAGCAGCCCCGACGGGATCTCCTACGAGCAGTACTTC
TRBV6-2/TRBV6-3	NA	TRBD1	TRBJ2-6	CASSGTELRGANVLTF	TGTGCCAGCAGCGGGACAGAATTGCGTGGGGCCAACGTCCTGACTTTC
TRBV19	NA	TRBD1	TRBJ1-5	CASSNPGQGARRNQPQHF	TGTGCCAGTAGTAACCCCGGACAGGGGGCGCGTCGCAATCAGCCCCAGCATTTT
TRBV5-1	NA	TRBD2	TRBJ2-4	CASPSTSGSVGGNIQYF	TGCGCCAGCCCCTCTACTAGCGGGAGTGTCGGAGGTAACATTCAGTACTTC
TRBV7-2	NA	TRBD2	TRBJ2-7	CASSLPDTSGRVIYEQYF	TGTGCCAGCAGCCTCCCAGACACTAGCGGGAGAGTTATCTACGAGCAGTACTTC
TRBV9	NA	TRBD1	TRBJ2-5	CASRRQGRPLQETQYF	TGTGCCAGCCGTAGACAGGGAAGGCCTCTCCAAGAGACCCAGTACTTC
TRBV7-9	NA	TRBD1	TRBJ2-6	CASSPTGAGANVLTF	TGTGCCAGCAGCCCGACAGGGGCTGGGGCCAACGTCCTGACTTTC